The entry below gives a single T cell receptor beta chain sequence along with its context. Study processing details: Reference gene primer amplification in the assay estimated nucleated cell counts. Clones were read by immunoSEQ multiplex PCR, and TCRdb kept only the in-frame ones, dropping some. The V and J calls and clone size are taken from that table; D and trimming were inferred from the DNA. The sample yields some 490,000 clones, roughly 88% seen once. This specimen comes from a study of blood T cell repertoires in COVID-19. The overall study: Some COVID-19 samples were acute and others convalescent; all came from the United States, Italy and Spain. In each case, the material was cDNA or gDNA derived from T cells, B-cell-depleted T cells, or PBMCs.

The material sequenced was peripheral blood. This clonotype was sampled from a human donor in a cohort sampled during active COVID-19.

CDR3 DNA sequence: TGTGCCAGCAGCCGGGGGAGAGGGGGCCATAATGAAAAACTGTTTTTT. Protein sequence: CASSRGRGGHNEKLFF. V and J are TRBV3-1 (or the pseudogene TRBV3-2) and TRBJ1-4; TRBD1 aligns across 7 bases. The CDR3 consists of 16 residues. Germline lookup yields CDR1 LGHDT and CDR2 YNNKEL (reference sequence). V was pared by 4 bases and J by 4 bases, with 9 bases of the junction left unmatched.